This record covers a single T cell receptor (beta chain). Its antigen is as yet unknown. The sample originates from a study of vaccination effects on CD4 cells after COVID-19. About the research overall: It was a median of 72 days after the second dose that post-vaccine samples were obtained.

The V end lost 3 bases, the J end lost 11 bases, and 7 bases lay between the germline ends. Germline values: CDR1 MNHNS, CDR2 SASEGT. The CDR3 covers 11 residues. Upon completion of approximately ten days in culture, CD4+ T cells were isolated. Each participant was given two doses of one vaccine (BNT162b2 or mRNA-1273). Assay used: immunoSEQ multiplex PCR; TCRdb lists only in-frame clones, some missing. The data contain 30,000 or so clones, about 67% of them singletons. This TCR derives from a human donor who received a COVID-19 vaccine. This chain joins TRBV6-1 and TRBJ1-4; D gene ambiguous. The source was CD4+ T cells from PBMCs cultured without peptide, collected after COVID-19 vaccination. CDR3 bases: TGTGCCAGCAGTGAGGGAGGCAAACTGTTTTTT. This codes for CASSEGGKLFF.